The subject of this entry is one T cell receptor beta chain. This clonotype appeared many times. Which antigen it targets is not known. Base-call qualities are not available, and no considerably larger clone is one nucleotide away. The sample belongs to a study of human T cells and chemical hapten exposure (dated by TCRdb to the early 2020s). Concerning the study at large: For sensitization, 2% DPC in acetone was applied to a 2 cm by 2 cm area of upper inner arm skin. Blood was sampled from patients pre-sensitization (week 0) and at 2, 6 and about 24 weeks after DPC sensitization. Patients additionally received weekly therapeutic DPC doses to the scalp throughout the approximately 25-week study period. For TCR sequencing, blood came from about 28 alopecia patients at anywhere from one to four time points (pre-sensitization, 2, 6 and 24 weeks). Patch testing on the upper back used Finn chambers containing 0.01% DPC, with scoring done after 6 days according to International Contact Dermatitis Research Group standards. Libraries were combined into a pool for sequencing, and differences in TCR yield between samples came mainly from small differences in library volumes within the pool. The study tracked peripheral blood TCR repertoire changes in vivo during primary and secondary sensitization to the hapten diphenylcyclopropenone (DPC) in alopecia patients. Alopecia areata with under or over 50% scalp involvement, alopecia totalis and alopecia universalis were represented in the patient cohort, which was mostly female. The study at large found these results: Compared with pre-sensitization or healthy control sets, expanded TCRs formed significantly more large CDR3 similarity clusters, which is consistent with antigen-driven responses. A positive correlation was found between the number of PT1 expanded TCRs and patch test score, with significance reached at thresholds 8, 16 and 32 but not 4. All patients had alopecia, a presumed autoimmune disease, so their immune response might differ from that of healthy individuals. DPC sensitization did not change the number of TCRs with a frequency above 1 in 1000, and there was no evidence of changes in global repertoire structure. Repeated subsampling changed both the strength of the expansion versus patch-test correlation and the threshold at which that correlation became significant.

The germline V gene sets CDR1 to SGHAT and CDR2 to FQNNGV. V loses 4 bases of germline sequence and J loses 7 bases, and the interval between the two ends is 13 bases. The CDR3 spans 13 residues, from the cysteine through the phenylalanine. Just CDR3 DNA is preserved here, 39 bases in frame from base 1. The library was generated by RACE. The reads were generated on a NextSeq 500. Library preparation attached unique molecular identifiers to individual cDNA molecules for quantitative, reproducible TCR counting. Both TCR alpha and TCR beta chains were sequenced from each blood RNA sample. On the authors' methods: Samples had a median of about 96,000 TCRs, with a range from roughly 23,224 to 700,000. The Decombinator software suite was used to annotate the V, J and CDR3 of the TCR reads. Every sample was subsampled to the same number of TCRs (28,000) for the PS versus PT1 abundance plots. TCRs were defined as expanded if absent before sensitization and observed at least eight times at the 2-week time point. TCRdb reprocessing: public reads trimmed at Q25 with fastp, clones called with MiXCR, in-frame beta chains kept. A single entry per CDR3 protein holds the most common genes and DNA from its merged rows. The V and J calls here are based on TCRdb, not the publication. The sample data list over 300,000 distinct CDR3 sequences, and 5.1% of these were observed just once. Jointly, the top ten make up 2.6% of the sample.

The time point label here, explained by the study, means: pre-sensitization, week 0. The treatment or condition label for this specimen denotes: therapeutic diphenylcyclopropenone sensitization with weekly scalp DPC. Blood at each patch-test visit was drawn before the patch test was applied. Patients were eligible if aged 18 to 70, diagnosed with alopecia and judged suitable for DPC therapy, and pregnant patients were excluded. Total RNA was isolated from unfractionated whole blood collected in Tempus Blood RNA tubes. Source: whole blood, taken in connection with sensitization to the hapten diphenylcyclopropenone (DPC). The chain links TRBV11-2 with TRBJ1-2, and the D gene may be TRBD1, 5 bases matching. This sequence originates from a woman between 50 and 59 years old with alopecia areata. Some clones in this sample may be carry-over from other donors' samples. The CDR3 protein sequence reads: CASSSRGEAGYTF. The base sequence is TGTGCCAGCAGCTCTAGGGGCGAGGCTGGCTACACCTTC. This CDR3, with the reference TRBV11-2 and TRBJ1-2 proteins standing in past its ends, gives the full variable domain EAGVAQSPRYKIIEKRQSVAFWCNPISGHATLYWYQQILGQGPKLLIQFQNNGVVDDSQLPKDRFSAERLKGVDSTLKIQPAKLEDSAVYLCASSSRGEAGYTFGSGTRLTVV.